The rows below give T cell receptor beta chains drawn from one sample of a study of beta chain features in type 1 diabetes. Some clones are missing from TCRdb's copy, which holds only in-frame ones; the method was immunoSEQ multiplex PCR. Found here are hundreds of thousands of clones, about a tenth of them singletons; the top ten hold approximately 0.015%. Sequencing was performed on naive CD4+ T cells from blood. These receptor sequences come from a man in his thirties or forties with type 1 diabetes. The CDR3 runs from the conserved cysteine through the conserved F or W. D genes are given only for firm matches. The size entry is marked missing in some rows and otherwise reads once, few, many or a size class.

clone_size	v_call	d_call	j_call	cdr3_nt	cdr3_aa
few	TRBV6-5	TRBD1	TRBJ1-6	TGTGCCAGCAGGGTACAGACAGGGCTACGTTCACCCCTCCACTTT	CASRVQTGLRSPLHF
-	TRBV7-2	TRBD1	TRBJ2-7	TGTGCCAGCAGCCCGAGGACAGGTGCCTACGAGCAGTACTTC	CASSPRTGAYEQYF
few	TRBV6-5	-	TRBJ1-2	TGTGCCAGCAGTTACTTTTCCGGCCGCGGGGGCTACACCTTC	CASSYFSGRGGYTF
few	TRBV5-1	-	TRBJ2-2	TGCGCCAGCAGCTTGGAGGCTAGCCGGGCCGGGGAGCTGTTTTTT	CASSLEASRAGELFF
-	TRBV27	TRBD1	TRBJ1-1	TGTGCCAGCAATTCACAGGGGATGAACACTGAAGCTTTCTTT	CASNSQGMNTEAFF
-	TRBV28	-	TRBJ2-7	TGTGCCAGCGGTCCCGGGAACTCCCCGGGGGAGCAGTACTTC	CASGPGNSPGEQYF
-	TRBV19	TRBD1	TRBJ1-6	TGTGCCACTAATGACAGGGGAGGATCACCCCTCCACTTT	CATNDRGGSPLHF
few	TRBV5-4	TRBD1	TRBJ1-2	TGTGCCAGCAGCTTGGGTGGGACAGGGGGCAACTATGGCTACACCTTC	CASSLGGTGGNYGYTF
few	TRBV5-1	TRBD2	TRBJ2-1	TGCGCCAGCAGCTCCAGGACTAGCGGGGGGCATGAGCAGTTCTTC	CASSSRTSGGHEQFF
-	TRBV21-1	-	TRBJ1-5	TGTGCCAGCAGCAAAGAACTCCAAAGGGAGAGCAATCAGCCCCAGCATTTT	CASSKELQRESNQPQHF
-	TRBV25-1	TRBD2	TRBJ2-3	TGTGCCAGCAGTGGACGGGGTCGCGGGGGGGCCACAGATACGCAGTATTTT	CASSGRGRGGATDTQYF
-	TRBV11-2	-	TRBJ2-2	TGTGCCAGCAGCTTGGACAGCCCGAACACCGGGGAGCTGTTTTTT	CASSLDSPNTGELFF
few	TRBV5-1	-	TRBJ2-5	TGCGCCAGCAGCCTGGTAGGAGACTACCAAGAGACCCAGTACTTC	CASSLVGDYQETQYF
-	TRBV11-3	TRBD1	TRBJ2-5	TGTGCCAGCAGCCAAGACGGGACAGCGCAAGAGACCCAGTACTTC	CASSQDGTAQETQYF
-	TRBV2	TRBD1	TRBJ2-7	TGTGCCAGCAGCAGGACAGGGGGCGAGCAGTACTTC	CASSRTGGEQYF
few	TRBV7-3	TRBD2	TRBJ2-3	TGTGCCAGCAGCACCCTTCGACTAGCGGGGGAATACGATACGCAGTATTTT	CASSTLRLAGEYDTQYF
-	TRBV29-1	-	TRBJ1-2	TGCAGCGTAGCCCAGGGAATTAGCTATGGCTACACCTTC	CSVAQGISYGYTF
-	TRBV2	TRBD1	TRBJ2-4	TGTGCCAGCAGTCCCGGGACAGGGGGTAGGGACATTCAGTACTTC	CASSPGTGGRDIQYF
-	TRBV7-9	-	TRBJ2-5	TGTGCCAGCAGAAAACTGGGTGGCACAGGCGCACAAGAGACCCAGTACTTC	CASRKLGGTGAQETQYF
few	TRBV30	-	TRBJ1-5	TGTGCCTGGAGAAGTGCAGGGAATCAGCCCCAGCATTTT	CAWRSAGNQPQHF
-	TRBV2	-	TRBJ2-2	TGTGCCAGCAGTATACAGGGTTTAGCCGGGGAGCTGTTTTTT	CASSIQGLAGELFF
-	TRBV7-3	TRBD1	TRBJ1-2	TGTGCCAGCAGCCCGACCGGGACAGGGGTGCGAGGCTACACCTTC	CASSPTGTGVRGYTF
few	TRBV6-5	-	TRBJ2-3	TGTGCCAGTCGTCAAGGGGGAGCTAGCACAGATACGCAGTATTTT	CASRQGGASTDTQYF
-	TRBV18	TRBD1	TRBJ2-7	TGTGCCAGCTCATTATCGGGACAGGGTTTCGAGCAGTACTTC	CASSLSGQGFEQYF
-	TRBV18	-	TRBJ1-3	TGTGCCAGCTCACCAACGGGGATTGCTGACACCATATATTTT	CASSPTGIADTIYF
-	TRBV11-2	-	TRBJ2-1	TGTGCCAGCAGCACCGGAGGGTTTGGGTACAATGAGCAGTTCTTC	CASSTGGFGYNEQFF
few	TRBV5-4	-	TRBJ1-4	TGTGCCAGCAGCCCAGGGGCACCTAATGAAAAACTGTTTTTT	CASSPGAPNEKLFF
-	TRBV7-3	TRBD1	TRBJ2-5	TGTGCCAGCAGCTCGACAGGGTGGGGGGAGACCCAGTACTTC	CASSSTGWGETQYF
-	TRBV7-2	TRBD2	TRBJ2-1	TGTGCCAGCAGCTTAGTCCGGGGGGGCCGGAATGAGCAGTTCTTC	CASSLVRGGRNEQFF
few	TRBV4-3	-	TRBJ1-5	TGCGCCAGCAGCCAAGATGCAGGGAGCAATCAGCCCCAGCATTTT	CASSQDAGSNQPQHF
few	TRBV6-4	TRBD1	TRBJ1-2	TGTGCCAGCAGTGGATACGGACAGGGGATAGGTGGCTACACCTTC	CASSGYGQGIGGYTF
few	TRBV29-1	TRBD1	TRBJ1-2	TGCAGCGCAATACAGGGGGGCGGTCGCGGCTACACCTTC	CSAIQGGGRGYTF
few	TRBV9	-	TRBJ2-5	TGTGCCAGCAGCGCCCGGGGTGCGGGGTGGCAAGAGACCCAGTACTTC	CASSARGAGWQETQYF
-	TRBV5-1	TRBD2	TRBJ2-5	TGCGCCAGCAGCTTAAGCGGGGGGGAGACCCAGTACTTC	CASSLSGGETQYF
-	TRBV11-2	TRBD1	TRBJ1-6	TGTGCCAGCAGCAAACAGGGACAGGGGAGTTCACCCCTCCACTTT	CASSKQGQGSSPLHF
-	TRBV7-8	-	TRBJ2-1	TGTGCCAGCAGTTTCCAGGAAGTCTATGAGCAGTTCTTC	CASSFQEVYEQFF
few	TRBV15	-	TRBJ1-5	TGTGCCACCAGCAGAGATCGGCGGTACAATCAGCCCCAGCATTTT	CATSRDRRYNQPQHF
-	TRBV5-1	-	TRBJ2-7	TGCGCCAGCAGCTTGGTTCCAGGGTCCTACGAGCAGTACTTC	CASSLVPGSYEQYF
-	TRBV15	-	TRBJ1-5	TGTGCCACCAGCAGAGGTAGACAGGTTAATCAGCCCCAGCATTTT	CATSRGRQVNQPQHF
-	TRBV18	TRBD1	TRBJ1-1	TGTGCCAGCTCACGGGCTAGGGGACAGGTCATTGAAGCTTTCTTT	CASSRARGQVIEAFF
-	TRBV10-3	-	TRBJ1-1	TGTGCCATCACCGGGGGGCGAAGATATAGTGAAGCTTTCTTT	CAITGGRRYSEAFF
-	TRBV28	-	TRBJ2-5	TGTGCCAGCAGTTACTACCGACAAGAGACCCAGTACTTC	CASSYYRQETQYF
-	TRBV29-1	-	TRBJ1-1	TGCAGCGTTGGTCAGGCGAACACTGAAGCTTTCTTT	CSVGQANTEAFF
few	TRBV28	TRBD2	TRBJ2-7	TGTGCCAGCAGTTTACCACCAGCGGGGGGGGCCTACGAGCAGTACTTC	CASSLPPAGGAYEQYF
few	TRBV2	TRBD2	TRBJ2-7	TGTGCCAGCACCAAGGGGCGGGAGACCTACGAGCAGTACTTC	CASTKGRETYEQYF
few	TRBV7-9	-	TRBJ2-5	TGTGCCAGCAGCTTAGCGGGGGGAGAGACCCAGTACTTC	CASSLAGGETQYF
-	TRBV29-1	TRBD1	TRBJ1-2	TGCAGCGTTGTTCGGGACAGGTCTGGCTACACCTTC	CSVVRDRSGYTF
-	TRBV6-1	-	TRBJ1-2	TGTGCCAGCACACCGGGGGACTATGGCTACACCTTC	CASTPGDYGYTF
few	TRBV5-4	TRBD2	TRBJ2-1	TGTGCCAGCAGCTTACGGCTAGCGGGGGGGCTCAATGAGCAGTTCTTC	CASSLRLAGGLNEQFF
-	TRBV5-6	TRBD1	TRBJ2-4	TGTGCCAGCAGTTTGACAGGGGCCCTAGCCAAAAACATTCAGTACTTC	CASSLTGALAKNIQYF